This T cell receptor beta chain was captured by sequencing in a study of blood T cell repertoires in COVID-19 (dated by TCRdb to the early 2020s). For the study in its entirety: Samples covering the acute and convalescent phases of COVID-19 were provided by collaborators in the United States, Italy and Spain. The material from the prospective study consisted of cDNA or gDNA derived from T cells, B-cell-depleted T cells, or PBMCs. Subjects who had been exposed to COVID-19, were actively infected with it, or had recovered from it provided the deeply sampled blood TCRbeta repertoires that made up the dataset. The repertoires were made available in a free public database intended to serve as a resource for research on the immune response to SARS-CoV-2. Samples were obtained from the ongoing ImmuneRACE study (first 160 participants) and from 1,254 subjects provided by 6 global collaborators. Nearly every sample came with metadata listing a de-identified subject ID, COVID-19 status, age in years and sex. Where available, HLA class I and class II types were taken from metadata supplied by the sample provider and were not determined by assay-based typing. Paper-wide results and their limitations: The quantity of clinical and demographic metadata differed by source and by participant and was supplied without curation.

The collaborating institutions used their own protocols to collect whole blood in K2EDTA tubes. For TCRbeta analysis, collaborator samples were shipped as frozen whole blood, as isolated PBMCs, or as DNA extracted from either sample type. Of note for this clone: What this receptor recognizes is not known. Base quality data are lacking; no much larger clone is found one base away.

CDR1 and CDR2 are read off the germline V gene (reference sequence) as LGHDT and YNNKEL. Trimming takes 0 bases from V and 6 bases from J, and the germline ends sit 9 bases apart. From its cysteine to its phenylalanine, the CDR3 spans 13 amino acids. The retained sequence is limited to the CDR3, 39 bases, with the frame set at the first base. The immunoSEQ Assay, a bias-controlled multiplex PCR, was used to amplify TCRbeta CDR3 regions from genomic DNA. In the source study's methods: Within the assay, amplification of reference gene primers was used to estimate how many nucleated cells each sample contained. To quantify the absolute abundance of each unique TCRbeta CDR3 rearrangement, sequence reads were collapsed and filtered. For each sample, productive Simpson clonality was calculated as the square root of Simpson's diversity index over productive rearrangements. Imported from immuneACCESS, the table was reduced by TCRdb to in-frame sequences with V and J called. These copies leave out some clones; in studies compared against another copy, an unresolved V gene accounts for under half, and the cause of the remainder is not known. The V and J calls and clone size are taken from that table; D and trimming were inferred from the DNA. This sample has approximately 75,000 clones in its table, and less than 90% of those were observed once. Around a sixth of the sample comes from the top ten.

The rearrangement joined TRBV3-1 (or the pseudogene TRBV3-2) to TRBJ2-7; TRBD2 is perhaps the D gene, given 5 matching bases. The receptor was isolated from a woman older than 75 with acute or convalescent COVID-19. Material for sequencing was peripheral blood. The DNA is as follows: TGTGCCAGCAGCCAAGATGGGCGGGCCGAGCAGTACTTC. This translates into CASSQDGRAEQYF.